Shown below are 2 T cell receptor beta chains from a single sample sequenced in a study of T-cell memory formation after mild COVID-19. Each CDR3 protein gets one entry after TCRdb re-called the 5' RACE reads with MiXCR. Here the sample spans about 340,000 distinct CDR3 sequences, 10% to 15% being singletons. Sequences were obtained from PBMCs or a T cell subset sorted from them (not recorded which). The receptors were gathered from a man aged 18 to 30 who had mild COVID-19 (a few samples of this study predate the infection). Cell type and time point are not known.

This clonotype has only a few counts. The chain uses TRBV18 and TRBJ2-5; the match to TRBD2 covers 8 bases. Germline V gene sequence: CDR1 KGHSH, CDR2 LQKENI. Trimming took 3 bases from V and 4 from J; bases not matched to a gene: 7. This CDR3 spans 15 amino acids. The CDR3 nucleotides read TGTGCCAGCTCACCCCCCGGACTAGCCCGAGAGACCCAGTACTTC. Translation gives CASSPPGLARETQYF.

The chain combines TRBV9 with TRBJ2-2; D uncertain. Germline-derived CDR1 and CDR2 are SGDLS and YYNGEE. The CDR3 sequence is 15 residues long. Trimming cost V 0 bases and J 2 bases, with 8 bases left between them. CDR3 loop: CASSVGSTNTGELFF. The CDR3 coding sequence is TGTGCCAGCAGCGTAGGATCCACAAACACCGGGGAGCTGTTTTTT.